This T cell receptor beta chain was retrieved from a study of T cell repertoires in cytomegalovirus infection (dated by TCRdb to the late 2010s). Concerning the study at large: Donor HLA type was relevant to the analysis, as public TCR beta signatures indicated carriage of CMV infection together with the matching HLA type. Beyond this particular receptor, the publication reports: In both this cohort and an independent approximately 400-donor cohort, the cumulative frequency of public TCR beta family members distinguished carriers of CMV infection plus the relevant HLA type. The ex vivo response was dominated by HLA-C-restricted CMV-specific TCR beta clonotypes, which also provided the single most frequent clonotype in two of eight donors.

This clonotype was seen at least ten times. Its antigen specificity is not known. Base-call qualities are not available, and no considerably larger clone is one nucleotide away. Germline trimming: 5 bases from V, 5 bases from J; junction bases outside gene matches: 16. The CDR3 measures 17 amino acids from cysteine to phenylalanine. The read is trimmed to its CDR3 DNA, 51 bases read in frame from base 1. Instrument used: Illumina HiSeq 1500. TCRdb's own reprocessing of the public reads used fastp at Q25 and MiXCR and kept productive beta chains. Rows with a matching CDR3 protein are joined into one entry that keeps the most common DNA and genes. The sample has about 490,000 distinct CDR3 sequences on record, about 11% of them singletons. The ten largest clones capture around 9.6% of the sample.

This clonotype was sampled from a human donor in good health (CMV status not recorded). Some clones in this sample may be carry-over from other donors' samples. The sequenced sample consisted of PBMCs. The chain couples TRBV12-3 or TRBV12-4 to TRBJ2-7; TRBD2 fits 9 bases in the junction. The CDR3 region reads CASSPGLALYGIHEQYF. In nucleotides, the sequence is TGTGCCAGCAGTCCCGGACTAGCGCTCTACGGGATCCACGAGCAGTACTTC.